This T cell receptor beta chain originates from a study of T cell responses to AZD1222 COVID-19 vaccine. CDR1 is MNHEY and CDR2 is SMNVEV in the germline V gene (reference sequence). J lost 4 bases, V lost 9 bases, and 10 bases had no gene match. The CDR3 is made up of 14 amino acids. Generated by immunoSEQ multiplex PCR, the TCRdb table keeps only in-frame clones and is missing some. This table holds around 110,000 clones, roughly 85% found once. In its sample, this clone was seen once. The material sequenced was peripheral blood, taken on day 0 of MenACWY control vaccination. The chain uses TRBV27 and TRBJ2-3, with 7 bases lining up with TRBD1. This clonotype originated in an adult in good health. The CDR3 protein is CASRDLGGPDTQYF. DNA for the CDR3: TGTGCCAGTCGAGACCTAGGGGGCCCAGATACGCAGTATTTT.